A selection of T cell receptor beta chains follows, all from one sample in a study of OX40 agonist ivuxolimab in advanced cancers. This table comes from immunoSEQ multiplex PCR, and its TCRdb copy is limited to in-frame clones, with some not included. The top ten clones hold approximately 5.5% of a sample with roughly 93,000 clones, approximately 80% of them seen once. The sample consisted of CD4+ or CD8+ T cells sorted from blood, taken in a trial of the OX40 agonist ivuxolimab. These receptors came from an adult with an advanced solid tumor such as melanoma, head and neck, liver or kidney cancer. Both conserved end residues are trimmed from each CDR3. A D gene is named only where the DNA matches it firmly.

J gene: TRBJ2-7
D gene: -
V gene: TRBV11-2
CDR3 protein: ASSGSYEQY

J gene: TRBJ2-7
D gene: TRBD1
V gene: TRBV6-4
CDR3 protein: ASSPDRGGEQY

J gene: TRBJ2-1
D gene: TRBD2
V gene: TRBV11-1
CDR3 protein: ASSFDGTMEAYNEQF

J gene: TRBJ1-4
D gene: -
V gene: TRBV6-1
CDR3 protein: ASRNRVDTNEKLF

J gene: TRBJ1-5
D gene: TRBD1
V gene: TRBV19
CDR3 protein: ASRTGDRRNQPQH

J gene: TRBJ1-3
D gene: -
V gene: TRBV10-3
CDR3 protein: AISDPIRSSGNTIY

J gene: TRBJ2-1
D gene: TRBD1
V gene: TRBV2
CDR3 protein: ASRIQGANNEQF

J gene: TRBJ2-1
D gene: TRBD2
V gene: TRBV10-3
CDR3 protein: AISAGTSGSPYNEQF

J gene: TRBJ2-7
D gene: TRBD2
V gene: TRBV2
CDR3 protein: ASGGLAGGTYEQY

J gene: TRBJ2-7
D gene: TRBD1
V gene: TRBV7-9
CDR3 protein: ASSLAQGVSYEQY

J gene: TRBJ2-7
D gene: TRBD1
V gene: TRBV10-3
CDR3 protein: AISDRGGQGAEQY

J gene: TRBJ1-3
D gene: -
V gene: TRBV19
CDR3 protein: ASSIMAASSGNTIY

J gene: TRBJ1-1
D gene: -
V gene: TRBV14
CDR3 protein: ASSPQGWGTEAF

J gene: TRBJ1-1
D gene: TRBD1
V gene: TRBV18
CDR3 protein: ASSPQPGQGDTEAF

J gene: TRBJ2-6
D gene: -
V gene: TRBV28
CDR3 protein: ASSRPGLGANVLT

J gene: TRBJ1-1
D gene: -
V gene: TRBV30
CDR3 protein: AWSMGPGTEAF

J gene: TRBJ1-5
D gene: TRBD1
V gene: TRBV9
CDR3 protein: ASSGGQGNQPQH

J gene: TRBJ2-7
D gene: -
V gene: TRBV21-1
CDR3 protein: ASSTWTPNYEQY

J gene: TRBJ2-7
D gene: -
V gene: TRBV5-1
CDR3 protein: ASSYRGGYEQY

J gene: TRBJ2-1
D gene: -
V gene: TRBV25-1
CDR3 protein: ASSEDKGKGEQF

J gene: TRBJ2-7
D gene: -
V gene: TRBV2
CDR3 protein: ASRVAGMTYEQY

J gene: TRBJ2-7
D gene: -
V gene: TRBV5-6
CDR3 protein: ASSLAVGHAYEQY

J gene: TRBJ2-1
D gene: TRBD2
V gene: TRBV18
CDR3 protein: ASSPPTSGRAFGNEQF

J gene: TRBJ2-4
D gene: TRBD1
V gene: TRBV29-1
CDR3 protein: SVAGQGSIQY

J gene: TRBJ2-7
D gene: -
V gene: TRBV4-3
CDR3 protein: ASSQEVGTYEQY

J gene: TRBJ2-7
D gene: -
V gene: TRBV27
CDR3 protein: ASKIPGTYEQY

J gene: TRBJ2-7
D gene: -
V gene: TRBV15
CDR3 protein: ATKPTGTVYEQY

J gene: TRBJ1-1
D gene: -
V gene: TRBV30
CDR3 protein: ASSGQPHTEAF

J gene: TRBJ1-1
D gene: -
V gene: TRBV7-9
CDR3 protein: ASSFLIPAEAF

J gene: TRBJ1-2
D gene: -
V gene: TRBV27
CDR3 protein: ASSPLGRINSLGGYT

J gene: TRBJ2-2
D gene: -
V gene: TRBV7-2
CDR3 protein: ASSFTRVRTGELF

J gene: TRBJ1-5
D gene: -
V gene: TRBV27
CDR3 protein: ASSPSGTLNQPQH

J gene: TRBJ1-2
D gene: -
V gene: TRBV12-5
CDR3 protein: ASGLGRVSHGYT

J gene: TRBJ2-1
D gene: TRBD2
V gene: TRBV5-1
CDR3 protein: ASSLGTGTSGRRQNEQF

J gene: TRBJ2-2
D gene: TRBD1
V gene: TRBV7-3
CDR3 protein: ASSSGQGPPGELF

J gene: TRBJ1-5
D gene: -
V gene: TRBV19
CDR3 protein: ASSIGGFNQPQH

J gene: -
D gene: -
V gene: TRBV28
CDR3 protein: ASSVNYRVHEQY

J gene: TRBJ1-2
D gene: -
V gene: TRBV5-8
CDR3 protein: ASSLGRGDHYGYT